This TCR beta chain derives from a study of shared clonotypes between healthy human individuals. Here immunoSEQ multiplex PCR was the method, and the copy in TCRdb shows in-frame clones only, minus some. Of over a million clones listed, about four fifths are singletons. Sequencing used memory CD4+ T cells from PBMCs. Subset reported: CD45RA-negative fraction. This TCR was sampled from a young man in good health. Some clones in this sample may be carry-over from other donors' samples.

In DNA form, the CDR3 reads TGTGCCAGCAGCCCCGGTTTTCTCTACGAGCAGTACTTC. Translated, it gives CASSPGFLYEQYF. The chain employs TRBV7-2 and TRBJ2-7, with D uncertain. The V end lost 5 bases, the J end lost 3 bases, and 11 bases lay between the germline ends. In germline, CDR1 is SGHTA, CDR2 FQGNSA. The CDR3 extends over 13 amino acids. The complete variable domain, with remaining parts taken from reference TRBV7-2 and TRBJ2-7, reads GAGVSQSPSNKVTEKGKDVELRCDPISGHTALYWYRQSLGQGLEFLIYFQGNSAPDKSGLPSDRFSAERTGGSVSTLTIQRTQQEDSAVYLCASSPGFLYEQYFGPGTRLTVT.